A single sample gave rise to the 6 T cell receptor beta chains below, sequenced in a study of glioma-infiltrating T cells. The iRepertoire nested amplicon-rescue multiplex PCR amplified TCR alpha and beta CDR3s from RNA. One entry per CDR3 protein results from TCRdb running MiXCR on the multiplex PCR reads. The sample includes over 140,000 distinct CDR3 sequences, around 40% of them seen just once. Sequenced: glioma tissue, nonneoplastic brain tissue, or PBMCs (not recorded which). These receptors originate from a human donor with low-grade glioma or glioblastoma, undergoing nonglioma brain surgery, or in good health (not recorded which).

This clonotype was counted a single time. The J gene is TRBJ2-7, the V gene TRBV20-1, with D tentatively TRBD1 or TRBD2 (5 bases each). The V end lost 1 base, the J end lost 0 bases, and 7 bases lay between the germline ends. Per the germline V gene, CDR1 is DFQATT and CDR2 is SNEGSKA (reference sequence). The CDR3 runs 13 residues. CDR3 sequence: CSARAGHSYEQYF. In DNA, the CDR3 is TGCAGTGCTAGAGCGGGGCACTCCTACGAGCAGTACTTC.

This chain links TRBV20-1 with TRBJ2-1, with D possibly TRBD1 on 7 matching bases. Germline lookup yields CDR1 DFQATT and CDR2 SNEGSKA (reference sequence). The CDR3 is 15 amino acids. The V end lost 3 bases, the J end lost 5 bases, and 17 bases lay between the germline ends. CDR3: CSASRRGREDNEQFF. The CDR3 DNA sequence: TGCAGTGCTAGCCGGAGGGGGCGCGAGGACAATGAGCAGTTCTTC.

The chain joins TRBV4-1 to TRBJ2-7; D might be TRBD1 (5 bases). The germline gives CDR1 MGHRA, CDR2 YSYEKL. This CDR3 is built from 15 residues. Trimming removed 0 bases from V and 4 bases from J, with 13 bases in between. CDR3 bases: TGCGCCAGCAGCCAAGATCGGCAGGGAAGATACGAGCAGTACTTC. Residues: CASSQDRQGRYEQYF.

The CDR3 region is CASSQDRAGPNQPQHF. In DNA form, the CDR3 reads TGTGCCAGCAGCCAAGACCGGGCAGGCCCCAATCAGCCCCAGCATTTT. This rearrangement joins TRBV4-2 to TRBJ1-5; no firm D call. The CDR3 is made up of 16 amino acids. V shed 0 bases and J shed 3 bases, with 12 bases lying between them. Germline V gene sequence: CDR1 LGHNA, CDR2 YNFKEQ.

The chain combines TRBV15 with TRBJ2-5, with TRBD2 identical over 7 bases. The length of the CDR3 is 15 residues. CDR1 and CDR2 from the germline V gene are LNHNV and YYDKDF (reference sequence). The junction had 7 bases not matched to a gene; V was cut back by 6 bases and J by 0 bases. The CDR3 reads CATRREAGYQETQYF. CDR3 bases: TGTGCCACCAGAAGGGAAGCGGGGTACCAAGAGACCCAGTACTTC.

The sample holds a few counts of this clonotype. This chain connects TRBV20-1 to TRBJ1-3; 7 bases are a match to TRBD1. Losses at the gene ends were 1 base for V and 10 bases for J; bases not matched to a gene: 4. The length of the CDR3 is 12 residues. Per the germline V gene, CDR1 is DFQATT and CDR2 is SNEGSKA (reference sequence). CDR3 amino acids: CSARVDRLTIYF. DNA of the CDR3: TGCAGTGCTAGAGTGGACAGGTTGACCATATATTTT.